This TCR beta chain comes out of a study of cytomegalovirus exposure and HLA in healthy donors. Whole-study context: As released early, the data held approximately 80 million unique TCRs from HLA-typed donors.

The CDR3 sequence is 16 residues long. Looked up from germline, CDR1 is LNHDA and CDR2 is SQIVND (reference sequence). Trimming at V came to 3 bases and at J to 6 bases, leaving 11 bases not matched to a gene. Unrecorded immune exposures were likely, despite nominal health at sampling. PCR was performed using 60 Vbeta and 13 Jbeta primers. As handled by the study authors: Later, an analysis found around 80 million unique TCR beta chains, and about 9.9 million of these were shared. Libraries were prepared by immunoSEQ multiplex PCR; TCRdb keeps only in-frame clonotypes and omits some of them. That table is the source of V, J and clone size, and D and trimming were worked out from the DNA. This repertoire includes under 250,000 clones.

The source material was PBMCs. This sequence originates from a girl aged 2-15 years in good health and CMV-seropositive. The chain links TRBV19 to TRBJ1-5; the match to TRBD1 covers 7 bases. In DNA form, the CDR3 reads TGTGCCAGTAGTATGCTGTCAGGGGGGCTAGGTCAGCCCCAGCATTTT. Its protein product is CASSMLSGGLGQPQHF. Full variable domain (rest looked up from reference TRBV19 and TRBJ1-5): DGGITQSPKYLFRKEGQNVTLSCEQNLNHDAMYWYRQDPGQGLRLIYYSQIVNDFQKGDIAEGYSVSREKKESFPLTVTSAQKNPTAFYLCASSMLSGGLGQPQHFGDGTRLSIL.